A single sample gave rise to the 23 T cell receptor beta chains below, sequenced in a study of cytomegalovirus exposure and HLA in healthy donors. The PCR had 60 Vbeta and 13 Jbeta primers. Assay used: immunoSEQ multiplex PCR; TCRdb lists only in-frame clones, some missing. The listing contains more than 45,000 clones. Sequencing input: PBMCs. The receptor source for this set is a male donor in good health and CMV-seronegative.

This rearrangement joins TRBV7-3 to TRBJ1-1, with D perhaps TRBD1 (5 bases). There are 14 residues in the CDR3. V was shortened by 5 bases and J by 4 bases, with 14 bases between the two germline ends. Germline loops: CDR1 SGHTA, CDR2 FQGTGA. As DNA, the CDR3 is TGTGCCAGCAGCCGAGACCCTGGGGCCACTGAAGCTTTCTTT. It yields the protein CASSRDPGATEAFF.

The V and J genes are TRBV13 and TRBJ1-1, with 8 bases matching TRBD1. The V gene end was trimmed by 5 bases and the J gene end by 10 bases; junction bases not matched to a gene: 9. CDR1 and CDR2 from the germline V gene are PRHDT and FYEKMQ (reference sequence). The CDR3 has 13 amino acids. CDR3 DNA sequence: TGTGCCAGCAGCCTACCCAGGGGGCGCGTAGCTTTCTTT. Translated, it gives CASSLPRGRVAFF.

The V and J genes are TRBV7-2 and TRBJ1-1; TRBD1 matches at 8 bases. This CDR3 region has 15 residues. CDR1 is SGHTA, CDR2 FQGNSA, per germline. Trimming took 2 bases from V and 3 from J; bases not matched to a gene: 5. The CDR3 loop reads CASSLTYRGYTEAFF. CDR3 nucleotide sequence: TGTGCCAGCAGCTTAACCTACAGGGGGTACACTGAAGCTTTCTTT. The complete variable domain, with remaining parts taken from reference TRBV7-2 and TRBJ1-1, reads GAGVSQSPSNKVTEKGKDVELRCDPISGHTALYWYRQSLGQGLEFLIYFQGNSAPDKSGLPSDRFSAERTGGSVSTLTIQRTQQEDSAVYLCASSLTYRGYTEAFFGQGTRLTVV.

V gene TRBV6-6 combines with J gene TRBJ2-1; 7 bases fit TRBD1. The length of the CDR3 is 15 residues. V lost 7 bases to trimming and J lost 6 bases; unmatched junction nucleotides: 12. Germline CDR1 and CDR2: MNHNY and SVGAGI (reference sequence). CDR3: CASTSRQGGTNEQFF. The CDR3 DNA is TGTGCCAGCACCTCACGACAGGGTGGGACCAATGAGCAGTTCTTC.

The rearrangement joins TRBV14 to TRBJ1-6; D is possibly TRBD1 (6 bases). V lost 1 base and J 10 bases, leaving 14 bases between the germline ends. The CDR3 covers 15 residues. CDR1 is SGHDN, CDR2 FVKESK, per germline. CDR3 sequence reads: CASSQVAGVGSPLHF. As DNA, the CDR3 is TGTGCCAGCAGCCAAGTTGCAGGGGTGGGGTCACCCCTCCACTTT.

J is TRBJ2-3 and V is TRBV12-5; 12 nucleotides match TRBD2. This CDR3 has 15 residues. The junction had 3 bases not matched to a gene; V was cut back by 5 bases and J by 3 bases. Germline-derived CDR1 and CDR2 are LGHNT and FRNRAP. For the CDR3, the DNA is TGTGCTAGTGGTCCTGGACTAGCGGGGACAGATACGCAGTATTTT. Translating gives CASGPGLAGTDTQYF.

The CDR3 DNA reads TGTGCCAGCAGCTTAGAAGGGGTGGGGTATGGCTACACCTTC. Amino acid sequence: CASSLEGVGYGYTF. This rearrangement joins TRBV7-2 to TRBJ1-2, with D maybe TRBD1 (5 bases). The CDR3 is 14 residues long. Trimming removed 1 base from V and 5 bases from J, with 11 bases in between. Germline V gene lookup returns CDR1 SGHTA and CDR2 FQGNSA.

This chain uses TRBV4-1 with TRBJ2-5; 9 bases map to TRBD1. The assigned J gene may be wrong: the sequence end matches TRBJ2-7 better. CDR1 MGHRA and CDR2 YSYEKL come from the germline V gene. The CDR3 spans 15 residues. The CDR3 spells CASSRGQGGGYEQYF. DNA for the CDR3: TGCGCCAGCAGCCGGGGACAGGGAGGTGGCTACGAGCAGTACTTC.

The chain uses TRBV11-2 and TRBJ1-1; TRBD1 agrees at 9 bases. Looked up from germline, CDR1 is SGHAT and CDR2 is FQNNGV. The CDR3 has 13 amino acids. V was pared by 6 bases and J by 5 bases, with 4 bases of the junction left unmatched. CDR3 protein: CASSRDRETEAFF. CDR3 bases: TGTGCCAGCAGTCGGGACAGGGAAACTGAAGCTTTCTTT.

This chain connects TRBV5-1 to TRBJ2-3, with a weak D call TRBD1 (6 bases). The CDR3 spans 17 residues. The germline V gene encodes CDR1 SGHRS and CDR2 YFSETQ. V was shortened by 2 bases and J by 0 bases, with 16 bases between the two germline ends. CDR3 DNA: TGCGCCAGCAGCTTAGCCGGGACACCCCTCAGCACAGATACGCAGTATTTT. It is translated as CASSLAGTPLSTDTQYF.

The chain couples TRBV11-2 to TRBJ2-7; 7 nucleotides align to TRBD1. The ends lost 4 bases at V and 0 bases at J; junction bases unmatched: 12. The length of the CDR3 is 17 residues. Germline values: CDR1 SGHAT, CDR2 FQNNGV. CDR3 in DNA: TGTGCCAGCAGCTGGGGACAGACAAACTCCAGCTCCTACGAGCAGTACTTC. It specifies CASSWGQTNSSSYEQYF.

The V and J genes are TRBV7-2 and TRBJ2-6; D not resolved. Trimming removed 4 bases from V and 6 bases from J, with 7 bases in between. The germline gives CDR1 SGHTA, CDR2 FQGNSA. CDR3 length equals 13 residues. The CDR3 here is CASSYFEANVLTF. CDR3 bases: TGTGCCAGCAGCTACTTTGAGGCCAACGTCCTGACTTTC.

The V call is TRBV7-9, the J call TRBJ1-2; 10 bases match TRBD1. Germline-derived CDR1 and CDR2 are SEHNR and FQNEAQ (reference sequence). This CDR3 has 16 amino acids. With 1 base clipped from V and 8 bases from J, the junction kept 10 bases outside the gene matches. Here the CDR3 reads CASSLGRDRGVRGYTF. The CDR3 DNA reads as TGTGCCAGCAGCTTAGGCCGGGACAGGGGAGTTCGGGGCTACACCTTC. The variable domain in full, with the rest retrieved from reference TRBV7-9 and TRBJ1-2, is DTGVSQNPRHKITKRGQNVTFRCDPISEHNRLYWYRQTLGQGPEFLTYFQNEAQLEKSRLLSDRFSAERPKGSFSTLEIQRTEQGDSAMYLCASSLGRDRGVRGYTFGSGTRLTVV.

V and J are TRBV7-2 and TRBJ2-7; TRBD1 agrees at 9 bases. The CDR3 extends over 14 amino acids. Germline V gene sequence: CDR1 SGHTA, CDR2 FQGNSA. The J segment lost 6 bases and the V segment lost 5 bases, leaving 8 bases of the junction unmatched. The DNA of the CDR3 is TGTGCCAGCAGCCTGCGACAGGGGGTCGGCGAGCAGTACTTC. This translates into CASSLRQGVGEQYF.

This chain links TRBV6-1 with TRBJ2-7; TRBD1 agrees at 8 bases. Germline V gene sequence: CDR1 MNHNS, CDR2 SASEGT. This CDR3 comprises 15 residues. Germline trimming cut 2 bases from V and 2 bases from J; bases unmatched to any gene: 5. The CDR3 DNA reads TGTGCCAGCAGTGAATACGGGACAGGACCCTACGAGCAGTACTTC. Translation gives CASSEYGTGPYEQYF.

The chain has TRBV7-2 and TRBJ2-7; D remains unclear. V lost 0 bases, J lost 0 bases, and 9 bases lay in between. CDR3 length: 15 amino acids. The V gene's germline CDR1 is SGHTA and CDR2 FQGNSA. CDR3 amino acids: CASSLAGDNSYEQYF. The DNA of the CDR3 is TGTGCCAGCAGCTTAGCGGGCGATAACTCCTACGAGCAGTACTTC.

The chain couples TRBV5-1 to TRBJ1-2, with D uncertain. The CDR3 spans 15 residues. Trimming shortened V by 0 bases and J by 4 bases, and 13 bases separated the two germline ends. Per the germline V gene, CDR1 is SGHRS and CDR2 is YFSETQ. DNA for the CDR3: TGCGCCAGCAGCTTGGAGGTTGTAGGAGCCTATGGCTACACCTTC. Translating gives CASSLEVVGAYGYTF.

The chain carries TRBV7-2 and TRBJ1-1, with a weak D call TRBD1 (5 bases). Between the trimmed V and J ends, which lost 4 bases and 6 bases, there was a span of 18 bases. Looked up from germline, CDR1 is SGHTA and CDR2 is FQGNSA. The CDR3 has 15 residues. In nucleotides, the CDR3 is TGTGCCAGCAGCTCGTACACGGGACTGAGGGCTGAAGCTTTCTTT. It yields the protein CASSSYTGLRAEAFF.

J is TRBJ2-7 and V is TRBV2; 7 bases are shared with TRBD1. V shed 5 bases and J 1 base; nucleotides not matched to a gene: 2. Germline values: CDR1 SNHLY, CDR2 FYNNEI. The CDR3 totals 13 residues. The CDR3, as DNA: TGTGCCAGCAGTCGGGACAGTTCCTACGAGCAGTACTTC. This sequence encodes CASSRDSSYEQYF.

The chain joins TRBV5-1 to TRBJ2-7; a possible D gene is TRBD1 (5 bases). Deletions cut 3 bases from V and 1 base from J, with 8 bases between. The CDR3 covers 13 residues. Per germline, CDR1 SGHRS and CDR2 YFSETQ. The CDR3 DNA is TGCGCCAGCAGCTCGACAGAGTCCTACGAGCAGTACTTC. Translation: CASSSTESYEQYF.

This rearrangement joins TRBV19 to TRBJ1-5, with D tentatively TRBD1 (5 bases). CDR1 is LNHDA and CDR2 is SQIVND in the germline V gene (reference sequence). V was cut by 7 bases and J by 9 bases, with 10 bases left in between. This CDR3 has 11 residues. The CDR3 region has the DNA TGTGCCAGTATGGACACGGCGCCCCAGCATTTT. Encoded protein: CASMDTAPQHF.

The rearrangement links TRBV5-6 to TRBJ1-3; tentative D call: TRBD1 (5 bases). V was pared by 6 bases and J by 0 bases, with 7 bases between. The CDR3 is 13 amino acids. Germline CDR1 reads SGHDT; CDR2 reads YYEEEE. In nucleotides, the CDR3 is TGTGCCAGCAACACAGGCTCTGGAAACACCATATATTTT. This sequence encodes CASNTGSGNTIYF.

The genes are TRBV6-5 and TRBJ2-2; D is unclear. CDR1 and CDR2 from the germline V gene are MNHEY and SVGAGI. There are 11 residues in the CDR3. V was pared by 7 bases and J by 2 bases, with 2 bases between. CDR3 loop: CASTNTGELFF. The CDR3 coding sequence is TGTGCCAGCACAAACACCGGGGAGCTGTTTTTT.